Listed below are T cell receptor beta chains from one sample, sequenced in a study of blood T cell repertoires in COVID-19. This table comes from immunoSEQ multiplex PCR, and its TCRdb copy is limited to in-frame clones, with some not included. The profile covers approximately 28,000 clones, with less than 80% appearing a single time and about 21% taken by the ten largest. Sequencing input: peripheral blood. Receptor source: a boy between 2 and 15 years old with active or convalescent COVID-19. Each CDR3 is given with its conserved first and last residue. A D gene is named only where the DNA matches it firmly. The size of a clone is reported for some rows only, either as once, few or many, or as a class for expanded clones.

>TRBD2|TRBJ2-5|TRBV14|medium-sized
CASSQVGTSGRGETQYF
TGTGCCAGCAGCCAAGTGGGGACTAGCGGGAGAGGAGAGACCCAGTACTTC
>-|TRBJ2-3|TRBV9|-
CASSVGENSRRTDTQYF
TGTGCCAGCAGCGTAGGAGAAAACAGTCGCCGCACAGATACGCAGTATTTT
>-|TRBJ1-1|TRBV29-1|-
CSVEETGGAFF
TGCAGCGTTGAAGAGACCGGAGGGGCTTTCTTT
>-|TRBJ1-2|TRBV18|-
CASSPKGDSHGYTF
TGTGCCAGCTCACCTAAAGGGGATTCCCATGGCTACACCTTC
>-|TRBJ1-5|TRBV28|-
CASSLGGAFNQPQHF
TGTGCCAGCAGTTTGGGAGGGGCGTTCAATCAGCCCCAGCATTTT
>TRBD1|TRBJ1-1|TRBV19|-
CASRRRDSNTEAFF
TGTGCCAGTCGGAGGCGGGACAGCAACACTGAAGCTTTCTTT
>TRBD2|TRBJ2-1|TRBV7-3|-
CASSLLSGGSNEQFF
TGTGCCAGCAGCTTACTGAGCGGGGGGTCCAATGAGCAGTTCTTC
>-|TRBJ1-3|TRBV10-2|-
CASSESGNTIYF
TGCGCCAGCAGTGAATCGGGAAACACCATATATTTT
>-|TRBJ2-1|TRBV15|many
CATSRVGDRPRDEQFF
TGTGCCACCAGCAGAGTGGGAGACAGGCCACGAGATGAGCAGTTCTTC
>-|TRBJ1-3|TRBV28|-
CASISGNSGNTIYF
TGTGCCAGCATCTCGGGGAACTCTGGAAACACCATATATTTT
>-|TRBJ2-5|TRBV15|-
CATSRDFGGETQYF
TGTGCCACCAGCAGAGATTTTGGCGGGGAGACCCAGTACTTC
>-|TRBJ2-3|TRBV21-1|-
CASSKTGKTDTQYF
TGTGCCAGCAGCAAGACAGGGAAGACAGATACGCAGTATTTT
>TRBD1|TRBJ2-7|TRBV6-5|-
CASRGTGKLYEQYF
TGTGCCAGCAGGGGGACAGGGAAACTCTACGAGCAGTACTTC
>TRBD2|TRBJ2-3|TRBV24-1|many
CATSDSLSGVLTDTQYF
TGTGCCACCAGTGATTCCCTGAGCGGGGTCCTCACAGATACGCAGTATTTT
>-|TRBJ1-3|TRBV7-2|-
CASSLARGDTIYF
TGTGCCAGCAGCTTAGCGCGGGGGGACACCATATATTTT
>TRBD2|TRBJ2-1|TRBV9|once
CASSASGGTYNEQFF
TGTGCCAGCAGCGCGAGCGGGGGTACTTACAATGAGCAGTTCTTC
>-|TRBJ1-1|TRBV28|-
CASSPGGGLLF
TGTGCCAGCAGTCCTGGGGGAGGTCTACTCTTT
>-|TRBJ2-7|TRBV5-5|-
CASSSGTPLSSRYEQYF
TGTGCCAGCAGCTCGGGTACACCCCTTAGTAGCCGCTACGAGCAGTACTTC
>-|TRBJ2-2|TRBV5-1|-
CASSHDRNTGELFF
TGCGCCAGCAGCCACGACAGGAACACCGGGGAGCTGTTTTTT
>-|TRBJ2-1|TRBV7-9|many
CASSPVYNEQFF
TGTGCCAGCAGCCCGGTGTACAATGAGCAGTTCTTC
>TRBD2|TRBJ2-7|TRBV5-1|-
CASSPSAGTSYEQYF
TGCGCCAGCAGCCCTTCAGCGGGAACGAGTTACGAGCAGTACTTC
>-|TRBJ2-1|TRBV27|-
CASSDWPANEQFF
TGTGCCAGCTCGGACTGGCCGGCGAATGAGCAGTTCTTC
>-|TRBJ2-5|TRBV11-2|-
CASSLNGETQYF
TGTGCCAGCAGCCTAAATGGAGAGACCCAGTACTTC
>TRBD1|TRBJ1-2|TRBV5-4|once
CASSPTGEGRYGYTF
TGTGCCAGCAGCCCTACAGGGGAAGGGCGATATGGCTACACCTTC
>TRBD2|TRBJ2-7|TRBV15|-
CATSRTGTSGYEQYF
TGTGCCACCAGCAGAACCGGGACTAGCGGCTACGAGCAGTACTTC
>-|TRBJ2-7|TRBV11-1|-
CASSWGGNEQYF
TGTGCCAGCAGCTGGGGGGGCAACGAGCAGTACTTC
>-|TRBJ2-3|TRBV9|-
CASSVPGRDTQYF
TGTGCCAGCAGCGTCCCGGGGAGGGATACGCAGTATTTT
>TRBD1|TRBJ1-6|TRBV28|-
CASRGDRDPGSLHF
TGTGCCAGCAGGGGGGACAGGGACCCAGGATCCCTCCACTTT
>TRBD1|TRBJ2-6|TRBV29-1|-
CSVVGQGTGANVLTF
TGCAGCGTTGTGGGACAGGGAACCGGGGCCAACGTCCTGACTTTC
>-|TRBJ1-2|TRBV4-3|-
CASSQEPYARRGGYTF
TGCGCCAGCAGCCAAGAACCCTATGCCCGCCGGGGTGGCTACACCTTC
>-|TRBJ1-1|TRBV6-5|few
CASARSGVRNTEAFF
TGTGCCAGCGCCCGGTCCGGGGTCAGGAACACTGAAGCTTTCTTT
>-|TRBJ2-5|TRBV5-5|-
CASSLWRGRETQYF
TGTGCCAGCAGCTTGTGGAGGGGGCGAGAGACCCAGTACTTC
>-|TRBJ1-2|TRBV28|few
CATSITSNYGYTF
TGTGCCACCTCGATTACCAGTAACTATGGCTACACCTTC
>TRBD2|TRBJ2-5|TRBV18|few
CASSPPRGGRETQYF
TGTGCCAGCTCACCACCGCGGGGGGGTCGGGAGACCCAGTACTTC
>TRBD2|TRBJ2-1|TRBV7-2|-
CASSSPGGLAGSQDEQFF
TGTGCCAGCAGCTCTCCGGGCGGACTAGCGGGCTCGCAGGATGAGCAGTTCTTC
>TRBD2|TRBJ2-3|TRBV24-1|-
CATSDLVGLAGSDTQYF
TGTGCCACCAGTGATTTGGTTGGACTAGCCGGCTCGGATACGCAGTATTTT
>TRBD1|TRBJ1-1|TRBV7-9|once
CASSPSGFRGRNAFF
TGTGCCAGCAGCCCAAGCGGGTTCAGGGGGCGCAATGCTTTCTTT
>TRBD2|TRBJ2-3|TRBV7-2|-
CASSLGGTSGVVDTQYF
TGTGCCAGCAGCCTAGGGGGGACTAGCGGGGTGGTAGATACGCAGTATTTT
>TRBD2|TRBJ2-5|TRBV19|-
CASSIARTSWETQYF
TGTGCCAGTAGTATAGCAAGGACTAGCTGGGAGACCCAGTACTTC
>-|TRBJ2-3|TRBV28|few
CASIEEYSDTQYF
TGTGCCAGCATCGAGGAGTATTCAGATACGCAGTATTTT
>-|TRBJ1-6|TRBV27|few
CASSQNSGVTPLHF
TGTGCCAGCAGCCAGAATTCAGGGGTAACGCCCCTCCACTTT
>-|TRBJ2-5|TRBV28|-
CASSLGPQETQYF
TGTGCCAGCTCCTTGGGGCCTCAAGAGACCCAGTACTTC
>TRBD1|TRBJ1-1|TRBV6-5|-
CASNDRARNTEAFF
TGTGCCAGTAACGACAGGGCTCGGAACACTGAAGCTTTCTTT
>-|TRBJ2-7|TRBV29-1|-
CSVDGPGANYEQYF
TGCAGCGTTGACGGCCCTGGGGCGAACTACGAGCAGTACTTC
>TRBD1|TRBJ1-6|TRBV11-2|few
CASSRRTGPNSPLHF
TGTGCCAGCAGCCGAAGGACAGGTCCCAATTCACCCCTCCACTTT
>-|TRBJ1-1|TRBV18|-
CASSLGQNTEAFF
TGTGCCAGCTCACTGGGACAGAACACTGAAGCTTTCTTT
>-|TRBJ1-1|TRBV10-2|-
CASSEPYFEAFF
TGCGCCAGCAGTGAGCCCTATTTTGAAGCTTTCTTT